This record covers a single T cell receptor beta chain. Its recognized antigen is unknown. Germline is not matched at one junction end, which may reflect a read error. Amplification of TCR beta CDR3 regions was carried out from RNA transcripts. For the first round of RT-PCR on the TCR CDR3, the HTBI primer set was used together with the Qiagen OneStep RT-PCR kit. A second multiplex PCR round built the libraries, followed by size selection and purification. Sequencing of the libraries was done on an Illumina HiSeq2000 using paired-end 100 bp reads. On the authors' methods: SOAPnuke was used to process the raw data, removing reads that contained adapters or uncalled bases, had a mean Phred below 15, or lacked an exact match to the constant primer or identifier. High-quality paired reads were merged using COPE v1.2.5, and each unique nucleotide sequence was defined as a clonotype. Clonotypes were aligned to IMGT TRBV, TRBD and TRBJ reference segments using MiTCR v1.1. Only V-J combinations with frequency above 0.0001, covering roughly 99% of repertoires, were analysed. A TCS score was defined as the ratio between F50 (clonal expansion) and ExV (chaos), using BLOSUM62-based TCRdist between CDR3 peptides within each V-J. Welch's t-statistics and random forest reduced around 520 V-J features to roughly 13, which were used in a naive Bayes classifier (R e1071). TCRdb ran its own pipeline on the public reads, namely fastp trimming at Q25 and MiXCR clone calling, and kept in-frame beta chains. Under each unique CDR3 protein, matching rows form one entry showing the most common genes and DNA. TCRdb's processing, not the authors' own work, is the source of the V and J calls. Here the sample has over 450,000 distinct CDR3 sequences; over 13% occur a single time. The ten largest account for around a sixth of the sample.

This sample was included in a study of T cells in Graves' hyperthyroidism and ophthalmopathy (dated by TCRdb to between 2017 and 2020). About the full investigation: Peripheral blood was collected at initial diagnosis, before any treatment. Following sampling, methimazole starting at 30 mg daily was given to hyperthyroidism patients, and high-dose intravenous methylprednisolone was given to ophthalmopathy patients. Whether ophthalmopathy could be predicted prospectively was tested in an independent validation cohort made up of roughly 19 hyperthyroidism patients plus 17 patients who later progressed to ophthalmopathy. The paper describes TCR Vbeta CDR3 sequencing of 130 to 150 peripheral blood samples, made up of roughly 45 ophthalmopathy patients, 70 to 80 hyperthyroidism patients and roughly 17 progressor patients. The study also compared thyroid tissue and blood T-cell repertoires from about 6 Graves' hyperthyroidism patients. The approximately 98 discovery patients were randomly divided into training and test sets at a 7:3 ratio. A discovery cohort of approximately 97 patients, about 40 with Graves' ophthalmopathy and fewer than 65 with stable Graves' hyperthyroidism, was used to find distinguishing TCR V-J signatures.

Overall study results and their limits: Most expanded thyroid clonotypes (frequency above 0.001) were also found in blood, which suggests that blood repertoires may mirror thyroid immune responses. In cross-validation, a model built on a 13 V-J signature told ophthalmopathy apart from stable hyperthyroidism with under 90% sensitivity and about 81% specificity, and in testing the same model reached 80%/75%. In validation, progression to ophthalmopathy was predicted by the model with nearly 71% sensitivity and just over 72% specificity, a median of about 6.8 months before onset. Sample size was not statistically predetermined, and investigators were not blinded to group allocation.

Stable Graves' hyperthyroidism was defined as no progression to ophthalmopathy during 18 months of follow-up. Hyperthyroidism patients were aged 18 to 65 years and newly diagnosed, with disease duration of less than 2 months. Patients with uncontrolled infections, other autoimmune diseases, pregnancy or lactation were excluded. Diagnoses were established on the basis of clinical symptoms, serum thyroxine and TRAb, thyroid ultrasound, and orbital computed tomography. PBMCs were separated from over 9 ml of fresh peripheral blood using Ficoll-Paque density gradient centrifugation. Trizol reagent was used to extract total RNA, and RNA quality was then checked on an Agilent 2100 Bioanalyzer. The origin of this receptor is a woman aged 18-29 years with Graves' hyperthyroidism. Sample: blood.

CDR3 reads: CASSLQGAYQPQHF. The bases are TGTGCCAGCAGCCTACAGGGGGCATATCAGCCCCAGCATTTT. This receptor chain uses TRBV5-1 and TRBJ1-5; 9 bases in the junction line up with TRBD1. The germline V gene sets CDR1 to SGHRS and CDR2 to YFSETQ. The CDR3 spans 14 residues, from the cysteine through the phenylalanine. Of all the DNA, just the CDR3 is kept, 42 bases in frame from base 1.